This is a list of T cell receptor beta chains from one sample in a study of blood T cells in healthy people across ages. In TCRdb, the 5' RACE reads were re-called with MiXCR into one record per CDR3 protein. The top ten hold roughly 14% of the sample, which has about a million distinct CDR3 sequences, under 40% seen once. Sequencing was carried out using blood. These receptors all come from a man aged 18 to 30 in good health. CDR3s include the opening cysteine and the closing phenylalanine or tryptophan. The order of the fields is D gene, J gene, V gene, clone size, CDR3 DNA, CDR3 protein. D genes are given only for firm matches. Not every row has a clone size; where given, it reads once, few, many or a size class.

d_call: -; j_call: TRBJ2-3; v_call: TRBV7-9; clone_size: few; cdr3_nt: TGTGGGGGGTTAGATGAGTTAAGGCCAGATACGCAGTATTTT; cdr3_aa: CGGLDELRPDTQYF
d_call: -; j_call: TRBJ1-2; v_call: TRBV6-5; clone_size: few; cdr3_nt: TGTGCCAGCATGCCTGCTGTAGGAGTTGGCTACACCTTC; cdr3_aa: CASMPAVGVGYTF
d_call: -; j_call: TRBJ1-2; v_call: TRBV7-2; clone_size: few; cdr3_nt: TGTGCCAGCAGCTTAGTGGGGGGCAGAGGCTACACCTTC; cdr3_aa: CASSLVGGRGYTF
d_call: -; j_call: TRBJ2-3; v_call: TRBV10-3; clone_size: -; cdr3_nt: TGTGCCATCAGTCTGACAGGACTCACAGATACGCAGTATTTT; cdr3_aa: CAISLTGLTDTQYF
d_call: TRBD1; j_call: TRBJ2-7; v_call: TRBV19; clone_size: many; cdr3_nt: TGTGCCAGTAGTATAGATCATGACCCCCTGGGGGACAGTCGGAACGAGCAGTACTTC; cdr3_aa: CASSIDHDPLGDSRNEQYF
d_call: TRBD1; j_call: TRBJ1-1; v_call: TRBV4-2; clone_size: few; cdr3_nt: TGTGCCAGCAGCCAAGTCGGGGACAGGCTTGAAGCTTTCTTT; cdr3_aa: CASSQVGDRLEAFF
d_call: TRBD1; j_call: TRBJ1-5; v_call: TRBV9; clone_size: -; cdr3_nt: TGTGCCAGCAGCGTAGGGACAGGGGAGAGCAATCAGCCCCAGCATTTT; cdr3_aa: CASSVGTGESNQPQHF
d_call: TRBD1; j_call: TRBJ2-1; v_call: TRBV10-3; clone_size: -; cdr3_nt: TGTGCCATCTTGGGTTCAGGGGGCAAGTACAATGAGCAGTTCTTC; cdr3_aa: CAILGSGGKYNEQFF
d_call: -; j_call: TRBJ1-2; v_call: TRBV9; clone_size: -; cdr3_nt: TGTGCCAGCAGCCTTCGAGGGGGGGTGGAAGTCTCCACCTTC; cdr3_aa: CASSLRGGVEVSTF
d_call: -; j_call: TRBJ1-6; v_call: TRBV20-1; clone_size: few; cdr3_nt: TGCAGTGCTAGAAACGATTATAATTCACCCCCCCACTTT; cdr3_aa: CSARNDYNSPPHF
d_call: -; j_call: TRBJ2-5; v_call: TRBV6-5; clone_size: -; cdr3_nt: TGTGCCAGCAGTTACACGACATTTCAAGAGACCCAGTACTTC; cdr3_aa: CASSYTTFQETQYF
d_call: -; j_call: TRBJ1-4; v_call: TRBV2; clone_size: few; cdr3_nt: TGTGCCAGCACGGCGGATCTACCTAATGAAAAACTGTTTTTT; cdr3_aa: CASTADLPNEKLFF
d_call: -; j_call: TRBJ1-1; v_call: TRBV7-3; clone_size: -; cdr3_nt: TGTGCCAGCAGCTTAGACTGGACAGCGAACACTGAAGCTTTCTTT; cdr3_aa: CASSLDWTANTEAFF
d_call: -; j_call: TRBJ1-2; v_call: TRBV7-2; clone_size: many; cdr3_nt: TGTGCCAGCAGCCGGAGCTCTAACTATGGCTACACCTTC; cdr3_aa: CASSRSSNYGYTF
d_call: -; j_call: TRBJ1-1; v_call: TRBV5-6; clone_size: -; cdr3_nt: TGTGCCAGCAGCGTGCAGGATAACACTGAAGCTTTCTTT; cdr3_aa: CASSVQDNTEAFF
d_call: TRBD1; j_call: TRBJ1-4; v_call: TRBV27; clone_size: -; cdr3_nt: TGTGCCAGCACCCCCTCCGGGACAGGGGGCTTAAATGAAAAACTGTTTTTT; cdr3_aa: CASTPSGTGGLNEKLFF
d_call: -; j_call: TRBJ1-1; v_call: TRBV11-3; clone_size: -; cdr3_nt: TGTGCCAGCAGTTACAGATACCACACTGAAGCTTTCTTT; cdr3_aa: CASSYRYHTEAFF
d_call: TRBD2; j_call: TRBJ2-1; v_call: TRBV27; clone_size: -; cdr3_nt: TGTGCCAGCAGTTCCCTAGCGGGGGGGCTTAAGGATGAGCAGTTCTTC; cdr3_aa: CASSSLAGGLKDEQFF
d_call: TRBD2; j_call: TRBJ2-5; v_call: TRBV12-3/TRBV12-4; clone_size: -; cdr3_nt: TGTGCCAGCAGTTCAGGGGCGGGGGGGCCCGATGAGCAGTACTTC; cdr3_aa: CASSSGAGGPDEQYF
d_call: -; j_call: TRBJ2-7; v_call: TRBV7-2; clone_size: -; cdr3_nt: TGTGCCAGCAGAACCCCCCCCTCCTACGAGCAGTACTTC; cdr3_aa: CASRTPPSYEQYF
d_call: -; j_call: TRBJ1-2; v_call: TRBV12-3/TRBV12-4; clone_size: few; cdr3_nt: TGTGCCAGCAGTTTTGAAATGGGGGGCTACACCTTC; cdr3_aa: CASSFEMGGYTF
d_call: -; j_call: TRBJ1-2; v_call: TRBV12-3/TRBV12-4; clone_size: many; cdr3_nt: TGTGCCAGCAGTTTAGCGGGGAGCGGCTACACCTTC; cdr3_aa: CASSLAGSGYTF
d_call: -; j_call: TRBJ2-5; v_call: TRBV20-1; clone_size: once; cdr3_nt: TGCAGTGCAAGCCGGGGCCACAAGCAGTACTTC; cdr3_aa: CSASRGHKQYF
d_call: -; j_call: TRBJ2-5; v_call: TRBV6-5; clone_size: -; cdr3_nt: TGTGCCAGCAGTCCGGGCCGGGAGACCCAGTACTTC; cdr3_aa: CASSPGRETQYF
d_call: TRBD1; j_call: TRBJ1-5; v_call: TRBV7-9; clone_size: few; cdr3_nt: TGTGCCAGCACCTCGGGACAGTTTGTCAATCAGCCCCAGCATTTT; cdr3_aa: CASTSGQFVNQPQHF
d_call: TRBD1; j_call: TRBJ1-2; v_call: TRBV12-3/TRBV12-4; clone_size: -; cdr3_nt: TGTGCCAGCAGTTTAGGTGGCAGGGGGTATAGTGGCTACACCTTC; cdr3_aa: CASSLGGRGYSGYTF
d_call: TRBD1; j_call: TRBJ2-3; v_call: TRBV2; clone_size: -; cdr3_nt: TGTGCCTCCCTCGAGGGGGCCAGCACAGATACGCAGTATTTT; cdr3_aa: CASLEGASTDTQYF
d_call: -; j_call: TRBJ1-5; v_call: TRBV29-1; clone_size: -; cdr3_nt: TGCAGCGTTGGGGCAGGAGGCAATCAGCCCCAGCATTTT; cdr3_aa: CSVGAGGNQPQHF
d_call: -; j_call: TRBJ1-5; v_call: TRBV5-1; clone_size: -; cdr3_nt: TGCGCCAGCAGCTTGGTGGCAGGTAGCAATCAGCCCCAGCATTTT; cdr3_aa: CASSLVAGSNQPQHF
d_call: -; j_call: TRBJ1-4; v_call: TRBV6-1; clone_size: -; cdr3_nt: TGTGCCAGCACCTCACCGGACGGTCGGGGTGGTGAAAAACTGTTTTTT; cdr3_aa: CASTSPDGRGGEKLFF
d_call: TRBD1; j_call: TRBJ1-1; v_call: TRBV4-2; clone_size: -; cdr3_nt: TGTGCCAGCAGCCAAGGTCTTAGGGGGCTATCTGAAGCTTTCTTT; cdr3_aa: CASSQGLRGLSEAFF
d_call: -; j_call: TRBJ2-3; v_call: TRBV20-1; clone_size: few; cdr3_nt: TGCAGTGCCGAGGTCGCGCCAGGTCGCACAGATACGCAGTATTTT; cdr3_aa: CSAEVAPGRTDTQYF
d_call: -; j_call: TRBJ2-7; v_call: TRBV13; clone_size: -; cdr3_nt: TGTGCCAGCAGCTTGGGACGGGGATTCTACAATGAGCAGTACTTC; cdr3_aa: CASSLGRGFYNEQYF
d_call: -; j_call: TRBJ1-2; v_call: TRBV7-2; clone_size: -; cdr3_nt: TGTGCCAGCAGCTTAGTGGGCAGCCTCGATAACCATGGCTACACCTTC; cdr3_aa: CASSLVGSLDNHGYTF
d_call: -; j_call: TRBJ1-5; v_call: TRBV9; clone_size: -; cdr3_nt: TGTGCCAGCAGCGTCTCGGGGGGCTTGGGGCCCCAGCATTTT; cdr3_aa: CASSVSGGLGPQHF
d_call: -; j_call: TRBJ1-4; v_call: TRBV30; clone_size: few; cdr3_nt: TGTGCCTGGAGATTGAGTTCAACTAATGAAAAACTGTTTTTT; cdr3_aa: CAWRLSSTNEKLFF
d_call: -; j_call: TRBJ2-1; v_call: TRBV29-1; clone_size: -; cdr3_nt: TGCAGCACCGAGGGGTGGGGGCGTTCCGCATCCAATGAGCAGTTCTTC; cdr3_aa: CSTEGWGRSASNEQFF
d_call: -; j_call: TRBJ2-7; v_call: TRBV29-1; clone_size: few; cdr3_nt: TGCAGCGTTGGGGGACCTACAGGGACCTATCAGTACTTC; cdr3_aa: CSVGGPTGTYQYF
d_call: -; j_call: TRBJ2-1; v_call: TRBV5-6; clone_size: -; cdr3_nt: TGTGCCAGCAGCTTCATACCAGCGGATCAGGGCAATGAGCAGTTCTTC; cdr3_aa: CASSFIPADQGNEQFF
d_call: -; j_call: TRBJ2-3; v_call: TRBV12-5; clone_size: -; cdr3_nt: TGTGCTAGTGCTGGTCAGGCTAGCACAGATACGCAGTATTTT; cdr3_aa: CASAGQASTDTQYF
d_call: TRBD1; j_call: TRBJ2-1; v_call: TRBV5-1; clone_size: -; cdr3_nt: TGCGCCAGCACTACCGTCGGGACAGGGGACAATGAGCAGTTCTTC; cdr3_aa: CASTTVGTGDNEQFF
d_call: -; j_call: TRBJ1-1; v_call: TRBV9; clone_size: -; cdr3_nt: TGTGCCAGCAGCGCCTCGGGCCATAAGACTGAAGCTTTCTTT; cdr3_aa: CASSASGHKTEAFF
d_call: -; j_call: TRBJ2-1; v_call: TRBV6-1; clone_size: -; cdr3_nt: TGTGCCAGCAGCGCGACAGGCGAAGGTTTCTATGAGCAGTTCTTC; cdr3_aa: CASSATGEGFYEQFF
d_call: -; j_call: TRBJ2-5; v_call: TRBV10-3; clone_size: -; cdr3_nt: TGTGCCATCAGTGAGTCGAGAAGGGAGGAGACCCAGTACTTC; cdr3_aa: CAISESRREETQYF
d_call: -; j_call: TRBJ2-3; v_call: TRBV12-3/TRBV12-4; clone_size: -; cdr3_nt: TGTGCCAGCAGTGATACGGGACGCCAGAGCGCAGATGTGCAGTATTTT; cdr3_aa: CASSDTGRQSADVQYF
d_call: -; j_call: TRBJ1-4; v_call: TRBV12-3/TRBV12-4; clone_size: few; cdr3_nt: TGTGCCAGCAGTTTTAGGCAGCTTAAAGAAAAACTGTTTTTT; cdr3_aa: CASSFRQLKEKLFF
d_call: TRBD2; j_call: TRBJ2-3; v_call: TRBV9; clone_size: -; cdr3_nt: TGTGCCAGCAGCGTTCGGGGTAGCGGGGGACCCCGCACAGATACGCAGTATTTT; cdr3_aa: CASSVRGSGGPRTDTQYF
d_call: TRBD2; j_call: TRBJ2-7; v_call: TRBV14; clone_size: many; cdr3_nt: TGTGCCAGCAGCCAAGCGAGCGGGACGCCCCTCTACGAGCAGTACTTC; cdr3_aa: CASSQASGTPLYEQYF
d_call: -; j_call: TRBJ2-3; v_call: TRBV20-1; clone_size: -; cdr3_nt: TGCAGTGCTAGAGATCCCCGGGGATACACAGATACGCAGTATTTT; cdr3_aa: CSARDPRGYTDTQYF
d_call: -; j_call: TRBJ1-4; v_call: TRBV20-1; clone_size: few; cdr3_nt: TGCAGTGCTAGAGATCCGCGGTTAGACGATGAAAAACCGTTTTTT; cdr3_aa: CSARDPRLDDEKPFF
d_call: -; j_call: TRBJ1-1; v_call: TRBV5-1; clone_size: few; cdr3_nt: TGCGCCAGCAGCTTGGTCCAGGGGCACACTGAAGCTTTCTTT; cdr3_aa: CASSLVQGHTEAFF
d_call: -; j_call: TRBJ2-7; v_call: TRBV5-6; clone_size: few; cdr3_nt: TGTGCCAGCAGCTTTAGCAGGACCTACGAGCAGTACTTC; cdr3_aa: CASSFSRTYEQYF
d_call: -; j_call: TRBJ1-2; v_call: TRBV10-3; clone_size: -; cdr3_nt: TGTGCCATCAGCGGGAGTGACGGGCAGGGCTATGGCTACACCTTC; cdr3_aa: CAISGSDGQGYGYTF
d_call: -; j_call: TRBJ2-7; v_call: TRBV9; clone_size: -; cdr3_nt: TGTGCCAGCAGCGTATGGGCGGGGACAAGGAACAATGAGCAGTACTTC; cdr3_aa: CASSVWAGTRNNEQYF
d_call: TRBD1; j_call: TRBJ1-2; v_call: TRBV6-2/TRBV6-3; clone_size: -; cdr3_nt: TGTGCCAGCGGACGGGACAGGGACTATGGCTACACCTTC; cdr3_aa: CASGRDRDYGYTF
d_call: TRBD1; j_call: TRBJ2-1; v_call: TRBV3-1; clone_size: -; cdr3_nt: TGTGCCAGCAGCCCCCGGACAGGGCTCGATGAGCAGTTCTTC; cdr3_aa: CASSPRTGLDEQFF
d_call: TRBD1; j_call: TRBJ2-1; v_call: TRBV29-1; clone_size: once; cdr3_nt: TGCAGCGTTGAGGGTGGGGGACAGGGGGTTAAAAATCCCTACAATGGGCAGTTCTTC; cdr3_aa: CSVEGGGQGVKNPYNGQFF